This T cell receptor (beta chain) was documented in a study of blood T cells in healthy people across ages. A second PCR, run for roughly 6 to 11 cycles, used a sample-barcoded 5' primer plus a J-beta primer mix. TCRdb itself ran the 5' RACE reads through MiXCR, one entry per CDR3 protein. The sample has approximately 940,000 distinct CDR3 sequences, about 48% seen once; the top ten hold 10% to 15%. Points on this clonotype: The antigen is unknown.

General study findings and limits: The percentage of naive T cells correlated strongly with TCR beta diversity.

The sample was blood. This TCR derives from a man younger than 45 in good health.

The CDR3 is CSAEYQETQYF. In nucleotides, the CDR3 is TGCAGTGCGGAGTACCAAGAGACCCAGTACTTC. This chain links TRBV20-1 with TRBJ2-5; D is undetermined. Trimming shortened V by 6 bases and J by 0 bases, and 5 bases separated the two germline ends. Germline loops: CDR1 DFQATT, CDR2 SNEGSKA (reference sequence). The CDR3 runs 11 residues.